This T cell receptor beta chain stems from a study of identical twins. General study results and limits: Fewer insertions were carried by abundant cord blood beta clonotypes, but none was seen in memory repertoires. These conclusions were based on statistical analysis (cross-sectional, not following the same donors).

There are many counts of this clonotype. What it recognizes is unknown. Germline loops: CDR1 SGHRS, CDR2 YFSETQ. Trimming took 1 base from V and 5 from J; bases not matched to a gene: 3. The CDR3 covers 14 residues. TCRdb fed the 5' RACE reads into MiXCR, producing one record per CDR3 protein. The table lists hundreds of thousands of distinct CDR3 sequences, around 7.6% of them singletons. These data were likewise used in another study, on yellow fever vaccine responses in identical twins.

This TCR derives from a woman aged 18-30 years in good health. Sequenced material: CD8+ T cells sorted from blood. This chain connects TRBV5-1 to TRBJ2-1, with 7 bases lining up with TRBD2. CDR3 nucleotide sequence: TGCGCCAGCAGCTTGCCGGGGGGTAACAATGAGCAGTTCTTC. Its translation is CASSLPGGNNEQFF.